This T cell receptor beta chain was found in a study of blood T cell repertoires in COVID-19. There are a few counts of this clone. The CDR3 runs to 14 residues. Looked up from germline, CDR1 is LGHDT and CDR2 is YNNKEL (reference sequence). The V gene end was trimmed by 7 bases and the J gene end by 4 bases; junction bases not matched to a gene: 3. How the authors handled the data: Amplification of reference gene primers was used by the study to estimate nucleated cell counts. Libraries were prepared by immunoSEQ multiplex PCR; TCRdb keeps only in-frame clonotypes and omits some of them. That table gives V, J and clone size, and the DNA gave D and trimming. The table lists over 150,000 clones, about 85% of them singletons.

The material sequenced was peripheral blood. The rearrangement joins TRBV3-1 (or the pseudogene TRBV3-2) to TRBJ2-1, with 11 positions matching TRBD1. This sequence was found in an elderly man with COVID-19, enrolled during active disease. This chain's CDR3 is CASTRDRGYNEQFF. CDR3 coding DNA: TGTGCCAGCACCCGGGACAGGGGGTACAATGAGCAGTTCTTC.